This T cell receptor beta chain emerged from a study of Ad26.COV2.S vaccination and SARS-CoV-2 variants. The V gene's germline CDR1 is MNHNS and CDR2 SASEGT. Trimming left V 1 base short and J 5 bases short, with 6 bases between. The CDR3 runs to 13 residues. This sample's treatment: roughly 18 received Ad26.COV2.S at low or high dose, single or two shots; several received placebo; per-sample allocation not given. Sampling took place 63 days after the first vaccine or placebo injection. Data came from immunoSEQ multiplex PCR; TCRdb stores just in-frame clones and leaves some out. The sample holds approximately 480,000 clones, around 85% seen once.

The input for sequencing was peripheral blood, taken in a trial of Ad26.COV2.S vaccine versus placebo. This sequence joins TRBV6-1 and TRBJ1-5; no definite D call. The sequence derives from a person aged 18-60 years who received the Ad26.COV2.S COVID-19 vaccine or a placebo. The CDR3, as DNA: TGTGCCAGCAGTGAAGTCTTTGATCAGCCCCAGCATTTT. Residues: CASSEVFDQPQHF.